This TCR beta chain derives from a study of T cell responses to AZD1222 COVID-19 vaccine. Trimming removed 2 bases at V and 9 bases at J, with 14 bases between. Per germline, CDR1 MNHNS and CDR2 SASEGT. The length of the CDR3 is 15 residues. Sequencing used immunoSEQ multiplex PCR; TCRdb keeps in-frame clones, though not all of them. The data hold tens of thousands of clones, with 80% to 90% observed a single time. Second-dose groups at about 4 or about 12 weeks were pooled. The chain uses TRBV6-1 and TRBJ1-6, with a tentative D call TRBD1 (5 bases). This TCR was sampled from an adult who received the AZD1222 COVID-19 vaccine. Sequences were derived from peripheral blood, sampled 28 days after the second AZD1222 dose. The CDR3, as DNA: TGTGCCAGCAGTGAAAGTAGGGCCCAGGGTTCACCCCTCCACTTT. This codes for CASSESRAQGSPLHF.